This TCR beta chain is drawn from a study of cytomegalovirus exposure and HLA in healthy donors. Overall study findings and caveats: Cytomegalovirus-associated TCR beta chains were listed, numbering around 150. Researchers reportedly found TCR beta sequences accurately predicted most subjects' HLA-A and HLA-B alleles.

Points on this clone: The target antigen is unknown.

13 Jbeta primers and 60 Vbeta primers were used for the PCR. TCRdb keeps only in-frame clones here, not all; method: immunoSEQ multiplex PCR. The sample lists roughly 60,000 clones; 70% to 80% were seen once. The CDR3 contains 16 residues. Trimming cost V 5 bases and J 4 bases; bases outside gene matches: 12. CDR1 and CDR2 from the germline V gene are MGHRA and YSYEKL. The V and J genes are TRBV4-1 and TRBJ1-1; 8 positions agree with TRBD1. This receptor was identified in a female donor in good health and CMV-seronegative. The sequenced sample consisted of PBMCs. The CDR3 DNA reads TGCGCCAGCAGCTCTGGCCCGGACAGGGTTCTCACTGAAGCTTTCTTT. It specifies CASSSGPDRVLTEAFF.